Presented here are 23 T cell receptor beta chains from one specimen sequenced in a study of shared clonotypes between healthy human individuals. Clones were read by immunoSEQ multiplex PCR, and TCRdb kept only the in-frame ones, dropping some. The repertoire holds roughly 2,500,000 clones, with 93% as singletons. Sequenced material: naive CD4+ T cells from PBMCs. Indicated subset: CD45RA+ positively selected. All receptors come from a man between 18 and 29 years old in good health. Some clones in this sample may be carry-over from other donors' samples.

V and J are TRBV7-8 and TRBJ2-7; 8 bases fit TRBD2. Germline CDR1 reads SGHVS; CDR2 reads FQNEAQ. V dropped 3 bases and J dropped 1; count of bases not matched to a gene: 5. The CDR3 runs 15 residues. CDR3 in DNA: TGTGCCAGCAGCTTTCAACTAGCGGTATCCTACGAGCAGTACTTC. Its translation is CASSFQLAVSYEQYF.

The chain employs TRBV7-3 and TRBJ2-2; 8 bases are a match to TRBD2. The CDR3 covers 16 residues. Germline loops: CDR1 SGHTA, CDR2 FQGTGA. With V trimmed by 1 base and J by 3 bases, 4 bases remained unmatched. The CDR3 DNA sequence: TGTGCCAGCAGCTTAATAACTAGCGGATACACCGGGGAGCTGTTTTTT. Translating it yields CASSLITSGYTGELFF.

The chain links TRBV19 to TRBJ1-5; D ambiguous. The germline V gene has CDR1 LNHDA and CDR2 SQIVND (reference sequence). The CDR3 has 16 amino acids. V was cut by 6 bases and J by 4 bases, with 19 bases left in between. CDR3 loop: CASSHRVGKYNQPQHF. CDR3 coding DNA: TGTGCCAGTAGCCATCGAGTTGGCAAGTATAATCAGCCCCAGCATTTT.

V gene TRBV5-1 combines with J gene TRBJ2-1, with unresolved D. V lost 1 base and J lost 5, with 7 bases in between. CDR1 and CDR2 (germline): SGHRS, YFSETQ. There are 13 residues in the CDR3. This chain's CDR3 is CASSLSADNEQFF. The CDR3 DNA follows: TGCGCCAGCAGCTTGTCGGCGGACAATGAGCAGTTCTTC. The full variable domain, in which reference TRBV5-1 and TRBJ2-1 provide the parts outside the CDR3, is KAGVTQTPRYLIKTRGQQVTLSCSPISGHRSVSWYQQTPGQGLQFLFEYFSETQRNKGNFPGRFSGRQFSNSRSEMNVSTLELGDSALYLCASSLSADNEQFFGPGTRLTVL.

For the CDR3, the DNA is TGTGCCAGCAGATTGGGGGTGCAGCCCCAGCATTTT. The encoded protein is CASRLGVQPQHF. The chain links TRBV28 to TRBJ1-5; perhaps TRBD1 as D (5 bases). The CDR3 runs to 12 residues. Trimming removed 6 bases at V and 7 bases at J, with 10 bases between. Germline V gene lookup returns CDR1 MDHEN and CDR2 SYDVKM.

This chain links TRBV6-8 with TRBJ2-6; the D gene could be TRBD1 or TRBD2 (6 bases each). Trimming left V 2 bases short and J 0 bases short, with 23 bases between. The CDR3 spans 21 residues. Germline V gene lookup returns CDR1 MNHGY and CDR2 SAAAGT. The CDR3 here is CASSYRRGSRPNSSGANVLTF. The CDR3, as DNA: TGTGCCAGCAGTTACCGGAGGGGGTCAAGGCCCAATAGCTCTGGGGCCAACGTCCTGACTTTC.

The J gene is TRBJ2-7, the V gene TRBV7-6, with TRBD2 identical over 9 bases. The CDR3 has 14 amino acids. The germline gives CDR1 SGHVS, CDR2 FNYEAQ. The trim removed 2 bases at V and 5 bases at J, leaving 4 bases unmatched. CDR3 DNA: TGTGCCAGCAGCTTACTAGCGGGAAATGACGAGCAGTACTTC. Translating gives CASSLLAGNDEQYF.

CDR3 residues: CAARQGANTEAFF. The CDR3 nucleotides read TGTGCCGCCAGACAGGGGGCTAATACTGAAGCTTTCTTT. The chain links TRBV10-3 to TRBJ1-1, with 10 nucleotides matching TRBD1. The length of the CDR3 is 13 residues. J was trimmed by 5 bases and V by 11 bases; bases with no gene match: 8. Germline lookup yields CDR1 ENHRY and CDR2 SYGVKD.

The V and J genes are TRBV21-1 and TRBJ1-1. TRBV21-1 is a listed pseudogene. The CDR3 sequence is 15 residues long. The CDR3, as DNA: TGTGCCAGCAGGAACAGGAGGACCGAGAACACTGAAGCTTTCTTT. Residues: CASRNRRTENTEAFF.

J is TRBJ1-5 and V is TRBV27; 11 bases fit TRBD1. Germline CDR1 is MNHEY and CDR2 is SMNVEV (reference sequence). CDR3 length: 15 amino acids. V shed 7 bases, J shed 7 bases, and the junction held 9 bases outside the gene matches. The CDR3 sequence is CASTPDRGRGQPQHF. The CDR3 DNA sequence: TGTGCCAGCACCCCGGACAGGGGGCGAGGGCAGCCCCAGCATTTT.

In regard to this clone: This same CDR3 is encoded by further DNA sequences in the sample. The V and J genes are TRBV9 and TRBJ2-1; D is possibly TRBD1 (5 bases). Trimming took off 0 bases at V and 3 bases at J, with 10 bases between the two ends. The CDR3 is 15 amino acids. Germline values: CDR1 SGDLS, CDR2 YYNGEE. CDR3 in amino acids: CASSVASDSYNEQFF. The CDR3 coding sequence is TGTGCCAGCAGCGTAGCCTCCGACAGCTACAATGAGCAGTTCTTC.

Notes on this clone: This specimen includes other DNA sequences encoding the same CDR3. This chain uses TRBV6-6 with TRBJ2-6; D gene uncertain. CDR1 and CDR2 from the germline V gene are MNHNY and SVGAGI (reference sequence). The CDR3 loop spans 15 amino acids. The ends were cut back, 0 bases at V and 1 base at J, with 4 bases in the middle. The CDR3 sequence: CASSYSGSGANVLTF. For the CDR3, the DNA is TGTGCCAGCAGTTACTCGGGGTCTGGGGCCAACGTCCTGACTTTC.

The chain employs TRBV19 and TRBJ1-2; D perhaps matches TRBD1 (5 bases). The V gene lost 7 bases and the J gene lost 6 bases, with 12 bases spanning the gap. CDR3 length equals 12 residues. Germline loops: CDR1 LNHDA, CDR2 SQIVND (reference sequence). The CDR3 is CASMGELHGYTF. CDR3 DNA sequence: TGTGCCAGTATGGGGGAGCTCCATGGCTACACCTTC.

The rearrangement links TRBV5-1 to TRBJ2-7; TRBD2 matches 11 bases. The CDR3 loop spans 15 amino acids. The ends lost 4 bases at V and 4 bases at J; junction bases unmatched: 7. Germline CDR1 and CDR2: SGHRS and YFSETQ. The CDR3 nucleotides are TGCGCCAGCAGCCGACTAGCGGGAAACATATACGAGCAGTACTTC. As protein: CASSRLAGNIYEQYF.

The chain is built from TRBV9 and TRBJ1-1; D gene ambiguous. V lost 4 bases and J lost 4, with 11 bases in between. The CDR3 is 13 residues long. The V gene's germline CDR1 is SGDLS and CDR2 YYNGEE. The chain's CDR3 is CASSPRGSTEAFF. CDR3 DNA sequence: TGTGCCAGCAGCCCCCGCGGGAGCACTGAAGCTTTCTTT.

As to this clone: Other nucleotide sequences from this sample produce the same CDR3. This chain connects TRBV7-9 to TRBJ2-3; D is ambiguous. The germline gives CDR1 SEHNR, CDR2 FQNEAQ (reference sequence). The CDR3 consists of 13 residues. V gave up 2 bases and J gave up 3 bases, with 6 bases separating them. The CDR3 DNA reads as TGTGCCAGCAGCTTATTTGGAACAGATACGCAGTATTTT. Its protein is CASSLFGTDTQYF.

There are a few counts of this clone. This chain links TRBV4-2 with TRBJ1-2; the D is unclear. Trimming left V 2 bases short and J 5 bases short, with 9 bases between. CDR3 size: 13 residues. Germline-derived CDR1 and CDR2 are LGHNA and YNFKEQ. The CDR3 region is CASSQRSLYGYTF. The CDR3 nucleotides read TGTGCCAGCAGCCAAAGATCGCTGTATGGCTACACCTTC.

The genes are TRBV11-3 and TRBJ2-1; D possibly matches TRBD1 or TRBD2 (7 bases each). V dropped 5 bases and J dropped 11 bases, with 13 bases sitting between them. This CDR3 has 12 amino acids. The germline gives CDR1 SGHNT, CDR2 YENEEA. CDR3 sequence: CASSQGGAKQFF. CDR3 sequence (DNA): TGTGCCAGCAGCCAGGGGGGGGCAAAGCAGTTCTTC.

As for this clone: At one of its ends the junction is not consistent with the germline gene, which may arise from a read error. The genes are TRBV6-5 and TRBJ1-3, with D unresolved. CDR3 length: 14 residues. The germline V gene encodes CDR1 MNHEY and CDR2 SVGAGI. CDR3 protein: CASSYEGFQVAAHF. CDR3 DNA: TGTGCCAGCAGTTACGAAGGGTTTCAAGTAGCGGCTCATTTT.

This rearrangement joins TRBV7-9 to TRBJ2-5; 7 bases are shared with TRBD1. Germline V gene sequence: CDR1 SEHNR, CDR2 FQNEAQ (reference sequence). The CDR3 is 14 amino acids. J was trimmed by 3 bases and V by 10 bases; bases with no gene match: 11. The CDR3 region is CAISQGFTKETQYF. The CDR3 nucleotides read TGTGCCATTTCACAGGGGTTTACAAAAGAGACCCAGTACTTC.

This sequence joins TRBV18 and TRBJ1-2, with a possible D match to TRBD1 (5 bases). Germline-derived CDR1 and CDR2 are KGHSH and LQKENI. The V gene lost 6 bases and the J gene lost 3 bases, with 14 bases spanning the gap. This CDR3 contains 14 residues. The CDR3 nucleotides are TGTGCCAGCTCCGATGGGCAGGGCGACTATGGCTACACCTTC. Protein product: CASSDGQGDYGYTF.

The rearrangement joins TRBV7-3 to TRBJ2-5; a weak D match, TRBD2 (6 bases). Germline V gives CDR1 SGHTA, CDR2 FQGTGA. CDR3 length equals 15 residues. V was shortened by 2 bases and J by 7 bases, with 17 bases between the two germline ends. CDR3 protein: CASSLDRDFQRTQYF. CDR3 bases: TGTGCCAGCAGCTTAGATAGGGACTTCCAAAGGACCCAGTACTTC.

The table lists this clone with a count of one. V usage is TRBV5-4 and J usage is TRBJ2-1, with TRBD1 as a possible D gene (5 bases). This CDR3 contains 13 residues. V lost 6 bases and J 13 bases, leaving 20 bases between the germline ends. Per the germline V gene, CDR1 is SGHNT and CDR2 is YYREEE (reference sequence). CDR3 bases: TGTGCCAGCACTTTGGGGCCGCGGAGTTTTCAGTTCTTC. Translated, it gives CASTLGPRSFQFF.